This T cell receptor beta chain was recorded in a study of T cell repertoires in cytomegalovirus infection. Study-wide background: Recently identified HLA-C-restricted CMV epitopes were among the peptides used. Signatures in public TCR beta sequences pointed to both CMV infection and matching HLA type. Whole-study findings and limits: Dominating the ex vivo response were TCR beta clonotypes that were CMV-specific and HLA-C-restricted.

Each CDR3 protein is one row after TCRdb ran MiXCR on the reads. The sample lists about 900,000 distinct CDR3 sequences; around 30% were seen once. V lost 7 bases and J lost 2; bases outside the gene matches: 2. Germline CDR1 SEHNR, CDR2 FQNEAQ (reference sequence). This CDR3 contains 14 residues. For this clonotype: Its antigen is as yet unknown.

The receptor comes from a human donor in good health (CMV status not recorded). Some clones in this sample may be carry-over from other donors' samples. The sequenced sample was cultured CD8+ T cells from PBMCs, obtained from culture after CMV antigen stimulation. V usage is TRBV7-9 and J usage is TRBJ2-1; the match to TRBD1 covers 10 bases. CDR3 amino acids: CASKTGGAYNEQFF. As DNA, the CDR3 is TGTGCCAGCAAGACAGGGGGCGCCTACAATGAGCAGTTCTTC.